This entry lists 13 T cell receptor beta chains sequenced from one sample in a study of blood T cells in healthy people across ages. Primers used in a second PCR of about 6 to 11 cycles were a sample-barcoded 5' primer and a J-beta primer mix. TCRdb analysed the 5' RACE reads with MiXCR anew, one entry per CDR3 protein. The table lists roughly 1,800,000 distinct CDR3 sequences, just under 50% of them singletons. The specimen was blood. The source of these receptors is a woman aged 40-49 years in good health.

The chain recombines TRBV2 with TRBJ1-1; D unresolved. Germline CDR1 reads SNHLY; CDR2 reads FYNNEI. The CDR3 is 14 residues long. Trimming stripped 6 bases from V and 5 bases from J, with 16 bases between. This chain's CDR3 is CASSPNGFYTEAFF. The CDR3 DNA sequence: TGTGCCAGCAGCCCCAATGGGTTCTATACTGAAGCTTTCTTT.

The rearrangement links TRBV12-3 or TRBV12-4 to TRBJ2-7, with a tentative D call TRBD1 (5 bases). This CDR3 is built from 16 residues. Trimming cost V 3 bases and J 0 bases, with 15 bases left between them. The CDR3 nucleotides are TGTGCCAGCAGTTTGGGGCAGGTTTTACACTCCTACGAGCAGTACTTC. This sequence encodes CASSLGQVLHSYEQYF.

The rearrangement links TRBV7-3 to TRBJ2-7, with D perhaps TRBD1 or TRBD2 (5 bases each). Germline V CDR1 and CDR2: SGHTA, FQGTGA. This CDR3 has 13 amino acids. Trimming removed 5 bases at V and 10 bases at J, with 18 bases between. CDR3 protein: CASSTSRDGVQYF. The CDR3 DNA reads as TGTGCCAGCAGCACCTCCAGGGACGGTGTTCAGTACTTC.

The V gene is TRBV9, the J gene TRBJ1-4; tentatively, D is TRBD1 (6 bases). V was clipped by 2 bases and J by 2 bases, with 7 bases between them. CDR3 size: 14 residues. Germline CDR1 SGDLS, CDR2 YYNGEE. CDR3 DNA: TGTGCCAGCAGCGTGGGACACACTAATGAAAAACTGTTTTTT. It yields the protein CASSVGHTNEKLFF.

The table lists this clonotype with a few counts. The CDR3 bases are TGTGCCAGCAGCCGCGAGCACGAGAGGTCCGAGCAGTACTTC. Protein: CASSREHERSEQYF. The genes are TRBV3-1 and TRBJ2-5, with D unresolved. The J call is uncertain, as TRBJ2-7 better fits the DNA end. Germline V CDR1 and CDR2: LGHDT, YNNKEL (reference sequence). The CDR3 totals 14 residues.

Details on this clonotype: Its ends do not fully match the called genes, so a read error is possible. The V and J genes are TRBV5-1 and TRBJ2-3, with TRBD1 matching over 11 bases. This CDR3 comprises 19 residues. From germline, CDR1 is SGHRS and CDR2 YFSETQ. CDR3 in amino acids: CASSRARTGGQGRTDTRYF. CDR3 coding DNA: TGCGCCAGCAGCCGGGCACGGACAGGGGGCCAAGGACGCACAGATACGCGGTATTTT.

The chain couples TRBV12-3 or TRBV12-4 to TRBJ2-1; possibly TRBD1 for D (6 bases). The CDR3 is made up of 14 amino acids. The V end was cut by 5 bases, the J end by 7 bases, with 15 bases between. The CDR3: CASSVRGFGNEQFF. CDR3 nucleotides: TGTGCCAGCAGTGTAAGGGGGTTCGGGAATGAGCAGTTCTTC.

The rearrangement uses TRBV18 and TRBJ2-5, with a tentative D call TRBD2 (6 bases). The DNA matches TRBJ2-7 better at its end, which makes the J call doubtful. CDR1 and CDR2 from the germline V gene are KGHSH and LQKENI. The CDR3 contains 13 residues. CDR3 nucleotide sequence: TGTGCCAGCTCACCCATAGCGGCGGGCGAGCAGTACTTC. This sequence encodes CASSPIAAGEQYF.

J is TRBJ2-1 and V is TRBV27; 7 bases map to TRBD2. CDR3 length: 15 residues. V shed 9 bases and J 0 bases; nucleotides not matched to a gene: 8. The germline CDR1 and CDR2 sequences are MNHEY and SMNVEV (reference sequence). This CDR3 is CASSSGAFSYNEQFF. DNA of the CDR3: TGTGCCAGTTCGAGCGGGGCCTTCTCCTACAATGAGCAGTTCTTC.

This rearrangement joins TRBV20-1 to TRBJ2-5; D might be TRBD1 (5 bases). The assigned J gene may be wrong: the sequence end matches TRBJ2-7 better. The CDR3 consists of 13 residues. Germline loops: CDR1 DFQATT, CDR2 SNEGSKA (reference sequence). The CDR3 DNA follows: TGCAGTCCGTTGGAAGGGGATGGCGACGAGCAGTACTTC. Translation gives CSPLEGDGDEQYF.

A few counts support this clonotype. V and J are TRBV10-3 and TRBJ2-2; maybe TRBD1 (5 bases). The germline V gene has CDR1 ENHRY and CDR2 SYGVKD. V dropped 6 bases and J dropped 0 bases, with 11 bases sitting between them. This CDR3 comprises 15 residues. The CDR3 region is CAISPTDSNTGELFF. DNA of the CDR3: TGTGCCATCAGCCCGACAGACTCGAACACCGGGGAGCTGTTTTTT.

This chain joins TRBV6-2 or TRBV6-3 and TRBJ2-7; TRBD1 aligns across 8 bases. In germline, CDR1 is MNHEY, CDR2 SVGEGT. With V trimmed by 8 bases and J by 6 bases, 12 bases remained unmatched. The CDR3 spans 14 residues. In DNA, the CDR3 is TGTGCCAGCCTACCTCGGACAGGGTCGCTCGAGCAGTACTTC. Its protein product is CASLPRTGSLEQYF.

The chain couples TRBV6-2 or TRBV6-3 to TRBJ2-5; D gene ambiguous. The CDR3 sequence is 14 residues long. Germline V gene sequence: CDR1 MNHEY, CDR2 SVGEGT. Trimming shortened V by 2 bases and J by 5 bases, and 12 bases separated the two germline ends. The DNA for the CDR3 is TGTGCCAGCAGTTACCGGGCAAATTGGGAGACCCAGTACTTC. Translation gives CASSYRANWETQYF.